This paragraph reports one TCR beta chain. There is no known antigen for this receptor. The data originate from a study of CXCR3-negative and CXCR3-positive naive CD8 T cells (dated 2019 in TCRdb). Describing the broader study: In total, about 135 million TRB reads were obtained, or roughly 1.5 +/- 0.3 million reads per library. For the TRBV-TRBJ cluster analysis, the naive subsets came from 5 donors, while the memory cells came from 3 donors. Diversity and physicochemical repertoire analyses covered roughly eleven donors pooled from two independent experiments. Points the paper makes about the study in general: Repertoire diversity was comparably high in both naive subsets but much lower in memory CD8+ T cells. TRB CDR3s from CXCR3-positive naive cells showed higher hydrophobicity (lower Kidera factor 4), lower energy, and higher strength and volume indices than CXCR3-negative naive cells. CXCR3 expression partially decreased after cryopreservation, so most assays used freshly isolated PBMCs. Within the same donor, TRBV-TRBJ usage looked similar between naive CXCR3-negative and CXCR3-positive cells, but memory cells had distinct patterns. Because surface CD5, which has been linked to self-reactivity in mice, was comparable between naive subsets, TCR interaction strength was also inferred from TRB CDR3 physicochemical properties.

The germline V gene provides CDR1 MNHEY and CDR2 SVGEGT. The CDR3 measures 14 amino acids from cysteine to phenylalanine. Only the protein is available. These reads were obtained on a NextSeq 550. The Human TCR Profiling Kit (MiLaboratory) was used to make UMI-labeled 5' RACE TRB cDNA libraries. The full amount of extracted RNA was used for cDNA synthesis, and the full amount of resulting cDNA was used for PCR amplification. Libraries were prepared in parallel with an identical number of PCR cycles. On the authors' methods: About 50,000 +/- 10,000 unique UMI-labeled TRB cDNA molecules per library were extracted with MIGEC and MiXCR, with at least two reads per UMI required. On average, approximately 40,000 +/- 10,000 functional in-frame TRB CDR3 nucleotide clonotypes lacking stop codons were found per library. Diversity metrics, including normalized Shannon-Wiener and Chao1, were computed in VDJtools after downsampling to 5000 UMI-labeled TRB molecules per sample. VDJtools computed clonotype-size-weighted physicochemical properties of the central five CDR3 residues: interaction energy, strength, volume and Kidera factor 4. TCRdb reprocessed the reads, reporting each CDR3 protein sequence once and no DNA. The V and J calls were determined by TCRdb, not by the authors. The table kept for this sample lists fewer than 90,000 distinct CDR3 sequences. 0.53% of the sample is in the top ten clones.

For every CD8+ T cell subset, some 310,000 cells were flow-sorted straight into RLT lysis buffer, and each subset was sorted in triplicate. To exclude memory contaminants, naive CD8+ T cells were stringently defined as CD45RO-CCR7+CD27+CD95-. Peripheral blood mononuclear cells were isolated from buffy coats by standard density gradient centrifugation. Naive CXCR3-negative and CXCR3-positive CD8+ T cells were flow-sorted on a FACSAria III. An RNeasy Mini Kit was used to extract total RNA from the sorted cells. The receptor's source is a human donor in good health. Some clones in this sample may be carry-over from other donors' samples. The chain was built from TRBV6-2 or TRBV6-3 and TRBJ2-1; the D call from TCRdb, TRBD2, cannot be confirmed without DNA. Sequenced material: naive CXCR3+ CD8+ T cells from blood. The meaning of the sample's cell subset or site label: CD45RO-CCR7+CD27+CD95- naive CD8+ T cells expressing CXCR3 (TNR3+). The CDR3 reads as follows: CASSPGTRYDEQFF.